Following are 11 T cell receptor beta chains from one sample sequenced in a study of T-cell memory formation after mild COVID-19. TCRdb analysed the 5' RACE reads with MiXCR anew, one entry per CDR3 protein. The sample lists roughly 99,000 distinct CDR3 sequences; 14% were seen once. Input material: PBMCs or a T cell subset sorted from them (not recorded which). These receptors were collected from a man younger than 35 who had mild COVID-19 (a few samples of this study predate the infection). Cell type and time point are not known.

The chain combines TRBV20-1 with TRBJ2-7, with D possibly matching TRBD2 (6 bases). V was trimmed by 3 bases and J by 3 bases, leaving 12 bases between them. Germline-derived CDR1 and CDR2 are DFQATT and SNEGSKA (reference sequence). This CDR3 has 13 amino acids. The CDR3 reads CSARRGTGYEQYF. DNA of the CDR3: TGCAGTGCTAGGCGGGGTACAGGCTACGAGCAGTACTTC.

This clonotype was picked up a small number of times. V and J are TRBV6-6 and TRBJ1-5; no clear D gene. V shed 4 bases and J shed 0 bases, with 19 bases lying between them. CDR3 length: 18 residues. Germline V gene data show CDR1 as MNHNY and CDR2 as SVGAGI (reference sequence). The CDR3 DNA sequence: TGTGCCAGCAGTTGGGGAGACGAGGAGACTTATAGCAATCAGCCCCAGCATTTT. The encoded protein is CASSWGDEETYSNQPQHF.

There are a few counts of this clonotype. This chain joins TRBV5-1 and TRBJ1-1; D is unclear. V was pared by 0 bases and J by 1 base, with 7 bases between. CDR1 is SGHRS and CDR2 is YFSETQ in the germline V gene. The CDR3 is 14 residues long. The CDR3 loop is CASSLVVENTEAFF. The DNA of the CDR3 is TGCGCCAGCAGCTTGGTGGTAGAGAACACTGAAGCTTTCTTT.

This clonotype was detected many times. The chain combines TRBV4-1 with TRBJ1-2; 8 positions match TRBD1. Germline loops: CDR1 MGHRA, CDR2 YSYEKL. This CDR3 has 17 residues. The V gene end was trimmed by 0 bases and the J gene end by 7 bases; junction bases not matched to a gene: 13. The CDR3 is CASSQEVAGGLGGGYTF. CDR3 coding DNA: TGCGCCAGCAGCCAAGAAGTGGCAGGGGGCCTTGGAGGTGGCTACACCTTC.

This clonotype appeared many times. DNA of the CDR3: TGCGCCAGCAGCCAAGAAACGGACAGCTACCAAGAGACCCAGTACTTC. Amino acids: CASSQETDSYQETQYF. The chain couples TRBV4-1 to TRBJ2-5, with D possibly TRBD1 on 6 matching bases. The germline gives CDR1 MGHRA, CDR2 YSYEKL. The V and J ends lost 0 bases and 0 bases respectively, with 11 bases between them. The CDR3 length is 16 residues.

The chain uses TRBV4-1 and TRBJ2-1; the D is unclear. The V end was cut by 5 bases, the J end by 9 bases, with 8 bases between. The germline V gene encodes CDR1 MGHRA and CDR2 YSYEKL. The CDR3 is made up of 11 amino acids. CDR3 amino acids: CASSVMGEQFF. In DNA, the CDR3 is TGCGCCAGCAGCGTTATGGGTGAGCAGTTCTTC.

The chain has TRBV7-9 and TRBJ2-1, with 13 positions matching TRBD2. Germline V gene data show CDR1 as SEHNR and CDR2 as FQNEAQ (reference sequence). V trimming: 6 bases; J trimming: 6 bases; junction bases outside the gene matches: 14. This CDR3 comprises 18 residues. Written as DNA, the CDR3 is TGTGCCAGCAGGGGAGGACTAGCGGGGGAAGTTCCCCCCAATGAGCAGTTCTTC. Its protein is CASRGGLAGEVPPNEQFF.

This clonotype was counted ten times or more. V is TRBV4-3 and J is TRBJ2-5; 12 bases fit TRBD2. This CDR3 spans 20 amino acids. Germline values: CDR1 LGHNA, CDR2 YSLEER. V was pared by 0 bases and J by 0 bases, with 11 bases of the junction left unmatched. The CDR3 DNA sequence: TGCGCCAGCAGCCAAGAGAGGATGGGGCTAGCGGGGGGGCACCAAGAGACCCAGTACTTC. It is translated as CASSQERMGLAGGHQETQYF.

This clonotype has only a few counts. Here the CDR3 reads CSFLGQGGSNEQFF. CDR3 nucleotides: TGCAGCTTCTTGGGGCAGGGGGGGAGTAATGAGCAGTTCTTC. The chain carries TRBV29-1 and TRBJ2-1, with D perhaps assigned TRBD1 or TRBD2 (7 bases each). V dropped 8 bases and J dropped 7 bases, with 21 bases sitting between them. The CDR3 runs 14 residues. Germline V gene lookup returns CDR1 SQVTM and CDR2 ANQGSEA.

The chain combines TRBV11-2 with TRBJ2-3, with 9 bases lining up with TRBD2. Germline V gives CDR1 SGHAT, CDR2 FQNNGV. The CDR3 has 15 amino acids. V shed 0 bases, J shed 7 bases, and the junction held 5 bases outside the gene matches. The CDR3 spells CASSLDPAGGYTQYF. CDR3 sequence (DNA): TGTGCCAGCAGCTTAGATCCAGCGGGGGGCTATACGCAGTATTTT. Complete variable domain (other parts from reference TRBV11-2 and TRBJ2-3): EAGVAQSPRYKIIEKRQSVAFWCNPISGHATLYWYQQILGQGPKLLIQFQNNGVVDDSQLPKDRFSAERLKGVDSTLKIQPAKLEDSAVYLCASSLDPAGGYTQYFGPGTRLTVL.

The chain combines TRBV7-2 with TRBJ1-1; TRBD1 might be the D (6 bases). Trimming shortened V by 3 bases and J by 4 bases, and 12 bases separated the two germline ends. Germline V CDR1 and CDR2: SGHTA, FQGNSA. This CDR3 has 14 amino acids. CDR3 protein: CASSLSGAATEAFF. For the CDR3, the DNA is TGTGCCAGCAGCTTGTCGGGGGCTGCCACTGAAGCTTTCTTT. Combining the CDR3 with reference TRBV7-2 and TRBJ1-1 gives the whole variable domain GAGVSQSPSNKVTEKGKDVELRCDPISGHTALYWYRQSLGQGLEFLIYFQGNSAPDKSGLPSDRFSAERTGGSVSTLTIQRTQQEDSAVYLCASSLSGAATEAFFGQGTRLTVV.